This T cell receptor beta chain was recorded in a study of regulatory T cells in long-lasting Graves disease. HTBI primers from iRepertoire and Arm-PCR of CDR3 regions yielded the TCR beta libraries. In TCRdb, the multiplex PCR reads were re-called with MiXCR into one record per CDR3 protein. The sample contains around 480,000 distinct CDR3 sequences, more than 15% of which appear only once. The time point: newly diagnosed GD, antithyroid drugs for less than 3 months. With RNA extracted from PBMCs as input, the TCR library was made. The data also belong to a second study, concerning T cells in Graves' hyperthyroidism and ophthalmopathy. That paper adds: Absence of ophthalmopathy progression within 18 months defined stable Graves' hyperthyroidism. Criteria for exclusion of patients were uncontrolled infection, other autoimmune disease, pregnancy or lactation.

The sample here was peripheral blood mononuclear cells (PBMCs), taken at new diagnosis, from a patient treated with antithyroid drugs. The sequence was obtained from a woman aged 40 to 65 with Graves disease.

DNA for the CDR3: TGCAGTGCTTCCTGGACTAGCGGGACACCCTACAATGAGCAGTTCTTC. It yields the protein CSASWTSGTPYNEQFF. The rearrangement uses TRBV20-1 and TRBJ2-1; TRBD2 matches at 12 bases. The germline CDR1 and CDR2 sequences are DFQATT and SNEGSKA (reference sequence). The V segment lost 5 bases and the J segment 2 bases; nucleotides outside the gene matches: 7. This CDR3 region has 16 residues.